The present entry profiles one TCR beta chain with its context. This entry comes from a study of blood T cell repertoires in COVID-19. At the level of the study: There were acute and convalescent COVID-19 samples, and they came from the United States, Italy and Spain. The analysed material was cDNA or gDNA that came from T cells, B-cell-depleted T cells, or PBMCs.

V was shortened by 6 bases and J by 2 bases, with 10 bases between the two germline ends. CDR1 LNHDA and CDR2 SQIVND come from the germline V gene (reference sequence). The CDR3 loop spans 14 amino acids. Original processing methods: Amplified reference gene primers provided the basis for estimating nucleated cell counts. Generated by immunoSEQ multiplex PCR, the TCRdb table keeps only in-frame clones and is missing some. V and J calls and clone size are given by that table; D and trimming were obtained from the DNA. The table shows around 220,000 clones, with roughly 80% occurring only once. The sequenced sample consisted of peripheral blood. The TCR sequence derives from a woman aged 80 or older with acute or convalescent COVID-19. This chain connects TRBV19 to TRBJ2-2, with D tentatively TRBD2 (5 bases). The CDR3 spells CASRPLGNTGELFF. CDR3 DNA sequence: TGTGCCAGTAGGCCACTAGGTAACACCGGGGAGCTGTTTTTT.